The rows below give T cell receptor beta chains drawn from one sample of a study of shared clonotypes between healthy human individuals. Sequencing used immunoSEQ multiplex PCR; TCRdb keeps in-frame clones, though not all of them. The sample holds some 580,000 clones, 95% to 98% seen once. Specimen: naive CD8+ T cells sorted from blood. Receptor source: a young man in good health. CDR3s include the opening cysteine and the closing phenylalanine or tryptophan. D genes are given only for firm matches. A row's size may be missing; if present it is once, few, many or a size class.

V	size	J	D	DNA	CDR3
TRBV27	NA	TRBJ1-2	TRBD1	TGTGCCAGCAGTTTTTATCCGGTACAGGGGATCTCTAACTATGGCTACACCTTC	CASSFYPVQGISNYGYTF
TRBV14	NA	TRBJ1-1	NA	TGTGCCAGCAGCCAAGATATGGAGAACACTGAAGCTTTCTTT	CASSQDMENTEAFF
TRBV2	once	TRBJ2-2	TRBD2	TGTGCCAGCAGGGTAGCGGGAGCGGGTACCGGGGAGCTGTTTTTT	CASRVAGAGTGELFF
TRBV10-2	NA	TRBJ2-3	NA	TGCGCCAGCAGTGAGTCCTCGGCTCTCCTGCAGTATTTT	CASSESSALLQYF
TRBV6-5	NA	TRBJ1-4	TRBD1	TGTGCCAGCCGTTTAGGGACAGCAACTAATGAAAAACTGTTTTTT	CASRLGTATNEKLFF
TRBV5-1	NA	TRBJ2-7	TRBD1	TGCGCCAGCAGCAACGCTCCGGGACAGGGCGGGAGCGAGCAGTACTTC	CASSNAPGQGGSEQYF
TRBV4-1	NA	TRBJ1-1	TRBD1	TGCGCCAGCAGCCAATTTGGACAGGGGGTTACTGAAGCTTTCTTT	CASSQFGQGVTEAFF
TRBV27	NA	TRBJ2-7	TRBD2	TGTGCCAGCAGTCCCTCCGGGGGGGACGGCTACGAGCAGTACTTC	CASSPSGGDGYEQYF
TRBV11-2	NA	TRBJ1-1	TRBD1	TGTGCCAGCAGCTTAGATCGACAGGGGATTGAAGCTTTCTTT	CASSLDRQGIEAFF
TRBV14	NA	TRBJ1-1	NA	TGTGCCAGCAGCCGCCCCCCAGGCGGATTCACTGAAGCTTTCTTT	CASSRPPGGFTEAFF
TRBV6-5	NA	TRBJ2-2	NA	TGTGCCAGCAGTTACTCTTCCAACGCGCCCGGGGAGCTGTTTTTT	CASSYSSNAPGELFF
TRBV7-8	NA	TRBJ1-2	NA	TGTGCCAGCAGCTTATTAGGGCAGACTAACTATGGCTACACCTTC	CASSLLGQTNYGYTF
TRBV6-1	NA	TRBJ2-5	TRBD1	TGTGCCAGCAGTGTAGGGACAGGGGTGGAGACCCAGTACTTC	CASSVGTGVETQYF
TRBV28	NA	TRBJ1-1	NA	TGTGCCACGATAAGGGTGGGGAGACCTGAAGCTTTCTTT	CATIRVGRPEAFF
TRBV7-9	NA	TRBJ1-4	NA	TGTGCCAGCAGCTTAGGACAGAGAAATGAAAAACTGTTTTTT	CASSLGQRNEKLFF
TRBV7-9	NA	TRBJ2-7	TRBD1	TGTGCCAGCAGCCCGAGGACAGGGGTTAATGATTACGAGCAGTACTTC	CASSPRTGVNDYEQYF
TRBV6-6	NA	TRBJ1-1	NA	TGTGCCAGCAGTTACGAGGGTGGGAGGGACACTGAAGCTTTCTTT	CASSYEGGRDTEAFF
TRBV7-9	NA	TRBJ2-7	NA	TGTGCCAGCAGCTTATACCGCGATGGGGAGCAGTACTTC	CASSLYRDGEQYF
TRBV27	NA	TRBJ2-3	NA	TGTGCCAGCAGTCTGACTGGTACAAGCACAGATACGCAGTATTTT	CASSLTGTSTDTQYF
TRBV11-2	NA	TRBJ2-3	TRBD1	TGTGCCAGCAGCTTAAGGCAGGGGGCAGATACGCAGTATTTT	CASSLRQGADTQYF
TRBV30	NA	TRBJ1-3	TRBD1	TGTGCCTGGAGCACCGGGGTTGGGACAGAGGGAAACACCATATATTTT	CAWSTGVGTEGNTIYF
TRBV27	NA	TRBJ2-1	NA	TGTGCCAGCAGCGGACTCGACAATGAGCAGTTCTTC	CASSGLDNEQFF
TRBV7-7	NA	TRBJ2-7	TRBD1	TGTGCTAGCAGTCCGGGACAGGGTCGGTACGAGCAGTACTTC	CASSPGQGRYEQYF
TRBV27	NA	TRBJ2-7	NA	TGTGCCAGCAGTTTGTATACCTCCTACGAGCAGTACTTC	CASSLYTSYEQYF
TRBV13	NA	TRBJ1-1	TRBD1	TGTGCCAGCAGCTTAGGCCTAGCGACAGGGGGACGGAACACTGAAGCTTTCTTT	CASSLGLATGGRNTEAFF
TRBV29-1	NA	TRBJ2-4	TRBD1	TGCAGCGTGGTGACAGGGGGCAACATTCAGTACTTC	CSVVTGGNIQYF
TRBV29-1	NA	TRBJ2-1	NA	TGCAGCGTTGAACCCCGCTGGGCTGACGGGAGCTCCTACAATGAGCAGTTCTTC	CSVEPRWADGSSYNEQFF
TRBV5-1	NA	TRBJ2-3	NA	TGCGCCAGCAGCTTGTTACAGGCCCCAAGAGATACGCAGTATTTT	CASSLLQAPRDTQYF
TRBV28	NA	TRBJ2-6	NA	TGTGCCAGCAGGGACCGGGACTTGCTCTACTCTGGGGCCAACGTCCTGACTTTC	CASRDRDLLYSGANVLTF
TRBV27	NA	TRBJ2-5	TRBD1	TGTGCCAGCAGTCCAAAGAGGGACAGCTCCCTCCTTGAAGAGACCCAGTACTTC	CASSPKRDSSLLEETQYF
TRBV5-1	NA	TRBJ1-4	NA	TGCGCCAGCAGTCGACTCGGCGGGGCTAATGAAAAACTGTTTTTT	CASSRLGGANEKLFF
TRBV11-2	NA	TRBJ2-7	NA	TGTGCCAGCACCCTATACTACGAGCAGTACTTC	CASTLYYEQYF
TRBV9	once	TRBJ2-5	NA	TGTGCCAGCAGCGTAGGGCTCGGACAGCAAGAGACCCAGTACTTC	CASSVGLGQQETQYF
TRBV27	once	TRBJ2-7	NA	NA	CASSFLAGNYEQYF
TRBV11-1	NA	TRBJ2-7	NA	TGTGCCAGCAGTTCAACCTCCTACGAGCAGTACTTC	CASSSTSYEQYF
TRBV7-9	NA	TRBJ2-7	NA	TGTGCCAGCAGCCCGGAGTTCAGTGGATCAGGCGAGCAGTACTTC	CASSPEFSGSGEQYF
TRBV27	NA	TRBJ1-2	NA	TGTGCCAGCAGTCCTAACGCAGGGTCTTGGGGCTACACCTTC	CASSPNAGSWGYTF
TRBV27	NA	TRBJ2-7	NA	TGTGCCAGCAAACCTCCGGGACCACAATACGAGCAGTACTTC	CASKPPGPQYEQYF
TRBV7-9	NA	TRBJ2-6	TRBD1	TGTGCCAGCAGGCGACAGGGACCCTCTGGGGCCAACGTCCTGACTTTC	CASRRQGPSGANVLTF
TRBV27	NA	TRBJ2-2	NA	TGTGCCAGCACCTCGGGTGGGGGGTACGGGGAGCTGTTTTTT	CASTSGGGYGELFF
TRBV4-1	NA	TRBJ1-1	NA	TGCGCCAGCAGCCCCCAGGGGCAGGGTGAAGCTTTCTTT	CASSPQGQGEAFF
TRBV30	NA	TRBJ1-3	NA	TGTGCCTGGAGTCGAGGGCCTGGAAACACCATATATTTT	CAWSRGPGNTIYF
TRBV27	NA	TRBJ2-7	TRBD2	TGTGCCAGCAGTTTAGACGCTATAGGTAGCGGGAGAAACGAGCAGTACTTC	CASSLDAIGSGRNEQYF
TRBV5-1	NA	TRBJ2-7	NA	TGCGCCAGCAGCCTGGCAGGGGGGAGTGAGCAGTACTTC	CASSLAGGSEQYF
TRBV11-2	NA	TRBJ1-1	TRBD1	TGTGCCAGCAGCTTAGGAAGACAGGGACAGAACACTGAAGCTTTCTTT	CASSLGRQGQNTEAFF
TRBV5-1	NA	TRBJ2-5	TRBD1	TGCGCCAGCAGCTTGTTGGGACAGAGGCTCCAAGAGACCCAGTACTTC	CASSLLGQRLQETQYF
TRBV5-1	NA	TRBJ2-1	TRBD2	TGCGCCAGCAGCTCGGGACTAGCGGGAATTAGCTCCTACAATGAGCAGTTCTTC	CASSSGLAGISSYNEQFF
TRBV28	NA	TRBJ1-1	TRBD1	TGTGCCAGCAGAGGGACAGGTAGTAACACTGAAGCTTTCTTT	CASRGTGSNTEAFF
TRBV7-2	NA	TRBJ2-7	TRBD1	TGTGCCAGCAGGATGGGGAGGGGACAGGGCCCCTACGAGCAGTACTTC	CASRMGRGQGPYEQYF
TRBV5-1	NA	TRBJ2-1	NA	TGCGCCAGCAGCTCCCCTCTGGACCTAGCTCCTAGCAATGAGCAGTTCTTC	CASSSPLDLAPSNEQFF
TRBV29-1	NA	TRBJ2-3	NA	TGCAGCGTTTCCTTCAGCGGAGATACGCAGTATTTT	CSVSFSGDTQYF
TRBV19	NA	TRBJ1-1	NA	TGTGCCAGTAGTATAGATCGGGGCTTAGGGAACACTGAAGCTTTCTTT	CASSIDRGLGNTEAFF
TRBV6-6	NA	TRBJ2-7	NA	TGTGCCAGCAGTTACGCCACGGGTGAGCAGTACTTC	CASSYATGEQYF
TRBV13	NA	TRBJ2-1	TRBD2	TGTGCCAGCAGCTCAAGCGGGGAGTACAATGAGCAGTTCTTC	CASSSSGEYNEQFF
TRBV7-7	NA	TRBJ2-7	TRBD1	TGTGCTAGCAGCCCGGGACAGGGGACCTACGAGCAGTACTTC	CASSPGQGTYEQYF
TRBV7-2	NA	TRBJ2-5	NA	TGTGCCAGCAGCTTGCCCCGGGACCCCCCCGAAGAGACCCAGTACTTC	CASSLPRDPPEETQYF
TRBV2	NA	TRBJ2-3	NA	TGTGCCAGCAGTGAAGGCAGGGTTGGCACAGATACGCAGTATTTT	CASSEGRVGTDTQYF